What follows are 5 T cell receptor beta chains derived from one specimen sequenced in a study of cytomegalovirus exposure and HLA in healthy donors. PCR used 60 Vbeta primers and 13 Jbeta primers. TCRdb keeps only in-frame clones here, not all; method: immunoSEQ multiplex PCR. The data contain tens of thousands of clones, roughly three quarters of them singletons. Material: PBMCs. Receptors originate from a woman aged 40-49 years in good health and CMV-seronegative.

This sequence joins TRBV5-6 and TRBJ1-5; D might be TRBD1 (6 bases). CDR1 and CDR2 (germline): SGHDT, YYEEEE. Trimming shortened V by 1 base and J by 1 base, and 9 bases separated the two germline ends. This CDR3 region has 15 residues. The CDR3 here is CASSLRQESNQPQHF. CDR3 coding DNA: TGTGCCAGCAGCTTGCGACAGGAGAGCAATCAGCCCCAGCATTTT.

The V gene is TRBV2, the J gene TRBJ2-5; 8 positions agree with TRBD1. The J call is doubtful: the DNA matches TRBJ2-7 better. CDR1 and CDR2 (germline): SNHLY, FYNNEI. The CDR3 has 13 residues. DNA for the CDR3: TGTGCCAGCAACCCGGACAGGGACTACGAGCAGTACTTC. Its protein is CASNPDRDYEQYF.

The chain has TRBV7-8 and TRBJ2-7, with 9 bases lining up with TRBD1. This CDR3 has 14 residues. CDR1 and CDR2 (germline): SGHVS, FQNEAQ. J gave up 4 bases and V 6 bases, and 7 bases lay outside the gene matches. This CDR3 reads CASSRDRVGYEQYF. In DNA form, the CDR3 reads TGTGCCAGCAGTCGGGACAGGGTCGGGTACGAGCAGTACTTC.

The J gene is TRBJ1-2, the V gene TRBV6-1, with D possibly being TRBD1 (5 bases). This CDR3 has 13 amino acids. V was cut by 10 bases and J by 4 bases, with 16 bases left in between. In germline, CDR1 is MNHNS, CDR2 SASEGT. CDR3 coding DNA: TGTGCCACCCAAGAGCAGGGCGGCTATGGCTACACCTTC. Amino acid sequence: CATQEQGGYGYTF.

The gene calls are TRBV2 and TRBJ1-1; perhaps TRBD1 as D (5 bases). The CDR3 extends over 15 amino acids. Germline V gene sequence: CDR1 SNHLY, CDR2 FYNNEI. Trimming took 0 bases from V and 4 from J, leaving 12 bases between them. The CDR3 reads CASSEAYGQFTEAFF. The CDR3 nucleotides read TGTGCCAGCAGTGAAGCGTACGGACAATTCACTGAAGCTTTCTTT.